Included here is one TCR beta chain sequence, with context. The data are from a study of blood T cell repertoires in COVID-19. Study-wide background: The United States, Italy and Spain provided the acute and convalescent COVID-19 samples. T cells, B-cell-depleted T cells, or PBMCs provided the cDNA or gDNA that served as material.

Authors' processing steps: Estimation of nucleated cell counts was performed using reference gene primer amplification. Some clones are missing from TCRdb's copy, which holds only in-frame ones; the method was immunoSEQ multiplex PCR. V and J calls and clone size follow that table, whereas D and trimming were derived from the DNA. This table has approximately 190,000 clones, around 83% appearing once. The CDR3 is 13 amino acids. The receptor was derived from a woman aged 35 to 49 with acute or convalescent COVID-19. The specimen sequenced was peripheral blood. This chain uses TRBV21-1 with TRBJ1-5; the D call TRBD1 from the table was never checked on the DNA. TRBV21-1 is reported as a pseudogene. In nucleotides, the CDR3 is TGTGCCAGCAGCACAGGATGGAATCAGCCCCAGCATTTT. It specifies CASSTGWNQPQHF.